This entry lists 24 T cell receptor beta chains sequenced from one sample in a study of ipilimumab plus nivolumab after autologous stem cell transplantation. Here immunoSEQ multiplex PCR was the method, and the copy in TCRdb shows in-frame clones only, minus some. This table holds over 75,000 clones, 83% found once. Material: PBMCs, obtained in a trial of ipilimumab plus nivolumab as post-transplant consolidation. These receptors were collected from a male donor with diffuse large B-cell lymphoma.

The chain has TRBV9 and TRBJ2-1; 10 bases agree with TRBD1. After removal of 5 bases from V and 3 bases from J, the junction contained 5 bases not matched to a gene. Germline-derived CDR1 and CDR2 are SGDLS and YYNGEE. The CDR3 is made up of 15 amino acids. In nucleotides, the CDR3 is TGTGCCAGCAGTTCCGGGACAGGGGTCTACAATGAGCAGTTCTTC. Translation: CASSSGTGVYNEQFF.

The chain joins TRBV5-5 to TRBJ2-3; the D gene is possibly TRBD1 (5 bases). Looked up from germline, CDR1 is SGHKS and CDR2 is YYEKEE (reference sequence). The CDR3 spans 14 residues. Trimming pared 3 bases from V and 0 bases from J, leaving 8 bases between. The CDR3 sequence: CASSWGPSTDTQYF. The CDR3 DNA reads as TGTGCCAGCAGCTGGGGCCCAAGCACAGATACGCAGTATTTT. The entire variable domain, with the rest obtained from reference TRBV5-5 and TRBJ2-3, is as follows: DAGVTQSPTHLIKTRGQQVTLRCSPISGHKSVSWYQQVLGQGPQFIFQYYEKEERGRGNFPDRFSARQFPNYSSELNVNALLLGDSALYLCASSWGPSTDTQYFGPGTRLTVL.

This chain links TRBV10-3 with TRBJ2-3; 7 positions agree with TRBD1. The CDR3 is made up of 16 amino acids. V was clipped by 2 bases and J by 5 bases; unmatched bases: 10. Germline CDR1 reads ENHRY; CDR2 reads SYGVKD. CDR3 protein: CAISEGGRGPIDTQYF. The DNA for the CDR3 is TGTGCCATCAGTGAGGGTGGAAGGGGGCCGATAGATACGCAGTATTTT.

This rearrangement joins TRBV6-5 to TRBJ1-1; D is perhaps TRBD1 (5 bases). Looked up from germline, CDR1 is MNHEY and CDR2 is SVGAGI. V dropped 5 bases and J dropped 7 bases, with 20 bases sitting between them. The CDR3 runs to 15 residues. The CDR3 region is CASSNYRSRQNEAFF. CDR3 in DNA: TGTGCCAGCAGTAATTATCGTTCAAGACAGAATGAAGCTTTCTTT.

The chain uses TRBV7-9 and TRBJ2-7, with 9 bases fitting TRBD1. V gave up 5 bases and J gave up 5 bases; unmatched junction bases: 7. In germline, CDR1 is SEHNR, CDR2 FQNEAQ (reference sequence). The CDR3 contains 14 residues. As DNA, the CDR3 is TGTGCCAGCAGCCTAACGGGACAGGGAGACGAGCAGTACTTC. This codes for CASSLTGQGDEQYF.

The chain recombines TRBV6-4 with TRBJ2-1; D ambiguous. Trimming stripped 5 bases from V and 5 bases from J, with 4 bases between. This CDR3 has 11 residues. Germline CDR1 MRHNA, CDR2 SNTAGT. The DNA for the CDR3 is TGTGCCAGCAGTAAAAACAATGAGCAGTTCTTC. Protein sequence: CASSKNNEQFF.

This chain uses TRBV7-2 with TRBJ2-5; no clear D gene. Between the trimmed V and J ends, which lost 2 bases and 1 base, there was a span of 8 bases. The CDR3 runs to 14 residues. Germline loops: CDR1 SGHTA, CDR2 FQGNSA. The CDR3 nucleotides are TGTGCCAGCAGCTTATTTAGGTCCCAAGAGACCCAGTACTTC. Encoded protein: CASSLFRSQETQYF.

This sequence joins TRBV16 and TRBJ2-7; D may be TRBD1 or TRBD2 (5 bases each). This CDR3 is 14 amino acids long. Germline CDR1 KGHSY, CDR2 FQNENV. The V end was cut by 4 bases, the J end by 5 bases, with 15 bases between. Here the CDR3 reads CASSPRGLLNEQYF. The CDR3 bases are TGTGCCAGCAGCCCCCGGGGCCTACTGAACGAGCAGTACTTC. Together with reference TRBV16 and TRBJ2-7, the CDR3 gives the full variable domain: GEEVAQTPKHLVRGEGQKAKLYCAPIKGHSYVFWYQQVLKNEFKFLISFQNENVFDETGMPKERFSAKCLPNSPCSLEIQATKLEDSAVYFCASSPRGLLNEQYFGPGTRLTVT.

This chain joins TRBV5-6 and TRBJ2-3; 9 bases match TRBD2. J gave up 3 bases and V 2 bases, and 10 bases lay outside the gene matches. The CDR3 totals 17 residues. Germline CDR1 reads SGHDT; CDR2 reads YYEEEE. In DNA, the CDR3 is TGTGCCAGCAGCTTAATGGTAGCGGGGGCCACTACAGATACGCAGTATTTT. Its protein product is CASSLMVAGATTDTQYF.

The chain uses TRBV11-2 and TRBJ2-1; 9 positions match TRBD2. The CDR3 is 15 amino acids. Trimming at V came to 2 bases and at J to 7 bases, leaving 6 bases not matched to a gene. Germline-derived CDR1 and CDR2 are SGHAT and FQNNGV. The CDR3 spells CASSLLRGGQNEQFF. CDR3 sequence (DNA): TGTGCCAGCAGCTTATTGCGGGGGGGCCAAAATGAGCAGTTCTTC.

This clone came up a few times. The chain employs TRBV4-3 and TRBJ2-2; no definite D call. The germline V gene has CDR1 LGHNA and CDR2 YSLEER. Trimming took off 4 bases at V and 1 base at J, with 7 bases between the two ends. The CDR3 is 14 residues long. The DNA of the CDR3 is TGCGCCAGCAGCCGGACGGAGAACACCGGGGAGCTGTTTTTT. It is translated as CASSRTENTGELFF.

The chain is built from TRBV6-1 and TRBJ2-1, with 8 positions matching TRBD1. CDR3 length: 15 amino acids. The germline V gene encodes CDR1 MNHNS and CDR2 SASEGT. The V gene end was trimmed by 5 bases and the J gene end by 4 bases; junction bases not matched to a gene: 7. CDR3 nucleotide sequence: TGTGCCAGCAGTCCCGGGACAGGTAGTTACAATGAGCAGTTCTTC. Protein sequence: CASSPGTGSYNEQFF.

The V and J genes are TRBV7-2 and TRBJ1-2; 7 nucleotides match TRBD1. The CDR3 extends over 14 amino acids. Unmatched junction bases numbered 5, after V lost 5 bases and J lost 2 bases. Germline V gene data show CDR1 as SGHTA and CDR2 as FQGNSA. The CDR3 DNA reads TGTGCCAGCAGCACTCAGGGGGGGAACTATGGCTACACCTTC. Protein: CASSTQGGNYGYTF.

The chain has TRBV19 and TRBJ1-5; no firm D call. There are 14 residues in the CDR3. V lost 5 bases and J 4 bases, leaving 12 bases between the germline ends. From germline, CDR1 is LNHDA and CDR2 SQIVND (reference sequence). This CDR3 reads CASSSLPGNQPQHF. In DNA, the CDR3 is TGTGCCAGTAGTTCCCTCCCGGGAAATCAGCCCCAGCATTTT.

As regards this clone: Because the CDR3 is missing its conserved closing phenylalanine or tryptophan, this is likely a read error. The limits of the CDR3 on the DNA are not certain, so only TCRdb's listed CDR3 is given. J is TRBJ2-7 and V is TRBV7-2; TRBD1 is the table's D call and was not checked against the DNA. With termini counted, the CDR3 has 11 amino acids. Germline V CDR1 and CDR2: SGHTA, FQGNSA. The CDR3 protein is CATLATGGIAY.

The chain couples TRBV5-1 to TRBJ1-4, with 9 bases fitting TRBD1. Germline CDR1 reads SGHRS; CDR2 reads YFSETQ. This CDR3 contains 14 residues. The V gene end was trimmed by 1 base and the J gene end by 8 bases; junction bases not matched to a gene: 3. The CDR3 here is CASSLSTGGEKLFF. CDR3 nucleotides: TGCGCCAGCAGCTTGAGTACAGGGGGCGAAAAACTGTTTTTT. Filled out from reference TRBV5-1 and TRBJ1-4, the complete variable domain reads KAGVTQTPRYLIKTRGQQVTLSCSPISGHRSVSWYQQTPGQGLQFLFEYFSETQRNKGNFPGRFSGRQFSNSRSEMNVSTLELGDSALYLCASSLSTGGEKLFFGSGTQLSVL.

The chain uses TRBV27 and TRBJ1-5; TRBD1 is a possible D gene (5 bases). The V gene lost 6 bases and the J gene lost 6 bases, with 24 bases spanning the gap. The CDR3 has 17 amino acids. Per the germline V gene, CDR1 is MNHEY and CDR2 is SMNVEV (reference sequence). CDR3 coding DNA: TGTGCCAGCAGCGCGGGGAGGGGTGGTCATGTCGGTCAGCCCCAGCATTTT. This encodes CASSAGRGGHVGQPQHF.

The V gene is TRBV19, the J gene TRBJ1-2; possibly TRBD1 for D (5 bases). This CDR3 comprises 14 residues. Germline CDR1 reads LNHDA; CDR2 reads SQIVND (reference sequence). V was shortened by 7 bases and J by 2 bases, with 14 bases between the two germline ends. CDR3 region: CASTLGQGNYGYTF. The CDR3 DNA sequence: TGTGCCAGTACCCTCGGGCAGGGAAACTATGGCTACACCTTC.

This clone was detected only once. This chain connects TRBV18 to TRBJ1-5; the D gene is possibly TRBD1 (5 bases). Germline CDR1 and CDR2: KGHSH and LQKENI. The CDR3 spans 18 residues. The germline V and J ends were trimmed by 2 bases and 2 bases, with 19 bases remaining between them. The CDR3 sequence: CASSPAPPARVGNQPQHF. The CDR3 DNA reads TGTGCCAGCTCACCAGCCCCCCCGGCCAGGGTGGGCAATCAGCCCCAGCATTTT.

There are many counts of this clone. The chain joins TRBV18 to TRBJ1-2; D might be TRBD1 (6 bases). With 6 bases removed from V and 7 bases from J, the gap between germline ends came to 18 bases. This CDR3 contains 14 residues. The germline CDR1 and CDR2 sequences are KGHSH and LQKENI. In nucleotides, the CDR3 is TGTGCCAGCTCCCGTTCAGGGGAACGGGGTGGCTACACCTTC. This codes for CASSRSGERGGYTF. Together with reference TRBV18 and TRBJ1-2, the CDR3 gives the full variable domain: NAGVMQNPRHLVRRRGQEARLRCSPMKGHSHVYWYRQLPEEGLKFMVYLQKENIIDESGMPKERFSAEFPKEGPSILRIQQVVRGDSAAYFCASSRSGERGGYTFGSGTRLTVV.

CDR3 protein: CASSRDRGAEAFF. CDR3 in DNA: TGTGCCAGCAGCAGGGACAGGGGGGCTGAAGCTTTCTTT. The V and J genes are TRBV7-3 and TRBJ1-1, with 11 bases lining up with TRBD1. The CDR3 totals 13 residues. J lost 6 bases, V lost 5 bases, and 2 bases had no gene match. CDR1 is SGHTA and CDR2 is FQGTGA in the germline V gene.

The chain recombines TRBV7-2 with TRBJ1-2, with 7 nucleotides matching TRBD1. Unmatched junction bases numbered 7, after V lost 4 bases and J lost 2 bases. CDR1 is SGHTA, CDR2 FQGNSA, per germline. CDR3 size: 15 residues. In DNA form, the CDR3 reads TGTGCCAGCAGCTCACGACAGGGTAAAAACTATGGCTACACCTTC. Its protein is CASSSRQGKNYGYTF.

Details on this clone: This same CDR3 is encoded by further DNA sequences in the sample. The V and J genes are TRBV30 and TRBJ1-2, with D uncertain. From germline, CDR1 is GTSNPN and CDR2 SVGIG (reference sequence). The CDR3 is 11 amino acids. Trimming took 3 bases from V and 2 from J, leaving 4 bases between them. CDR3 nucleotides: TGTGCCTGGAGCCTAAACTATGGCTACACCTTC. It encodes CAWSLNYGYTF. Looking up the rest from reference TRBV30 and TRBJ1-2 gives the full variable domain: SQTIHQWPATLVQPVGSPLSLECTVEGTSNPNLYWYRQAAGRGLQLLFYSVGIGQISSEVPQNLSASRPQDRQFILSSKKLLLSDSGFYLCAWSLNYGYTFGSGTRLTVV.

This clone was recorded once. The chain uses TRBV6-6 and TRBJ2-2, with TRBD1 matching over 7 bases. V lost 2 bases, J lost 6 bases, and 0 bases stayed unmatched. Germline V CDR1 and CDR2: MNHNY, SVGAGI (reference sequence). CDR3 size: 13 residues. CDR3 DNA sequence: TGTGCCAGCAGTTACGGACAGGCCGGGGAGCTGTTTTTT. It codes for CASSYGQAGELFF.